This TCR beta chain was recorded in a study of T-cell reconstitution after alpha-beta-depleted transplantation in children. The CDR3 has 14 residues. After removal of 5 bases from V and 0 bases from J, the junction contained 6 bases not matched to a gene. Germline CDR1 and CDR2: DFQATT and SNEGSKA (reference sequence). This clonotype was picked up many times. As it was prepared, the TCRbeta library received unique molecular identifiers. TCRdb ran MiXCR on the PCR reads and lists one entry per CDR3 protein. Among hundreds of thousands of distinct CDR3 sequences listed, roughly 17% were seen once. The material was PBMCs from the stem cell graft donor, obtained from the stem cell graft. The genes are TRBV20-1 and TRBJ1-1, with 7 bases identical to TRBD1. The receptor comes from a human donor who donated a stem cell graft to a child with acute myeloid leukemia. CDR3 in DNA: TGCAGTGCTTTCCAGGGGGGACTGAACACTGAAGCTTTCTTT. It is translated as CSAFQGGLNTEAFF.